One and the same sample provided the 2 T cell receptor beta chains below, sequenced in a study of blood T cells in healthy people across ages. Alongside a J-beta primer mix, a sample-barcoded 5' primer served in a second PCR lasting about 7 to 12 cycles. One entry per CDR3 protein, called by TCRdb with MiXCR from the 5' RACE reads. The sample has 1.8 million or so distinct CDR3 sequences, roughly two fifths seen once; the top ten hold 23%. Sequencing was performed on blood. These receptors were taken from a human donor in good health.

This clonotype was counted only a few times. The chain combines TRBV25-1 with TRBJ2-1; 11 nucleotides match TRBD1. Germline V lookup: CDR1 MGHDK, CDR2 SYGVNS. The CDR3 extends over 16 amino acids. Losses at the gene ends were 5 bases for V and 3 bases for J; bases not matched to a gene: 6. In DNA, the CDR3 is TGTGCCAGCAGTAGGGACAGGGGGGGCAGCTACAATGAGCAGTTCTTC. Amino acids: CASSRDRGGSYNEQFF.

A remark on this clonotype: Relative to the germline gene, one junction end is altered; a read error may explain this. The chain has TRBV14 and TRBJ1-5, with D tentatively TRBD1 (5 bases). Germline V gives CDR1 SGHDN, CDR2 FVKESK. This CDR3 region has 13 residues. The CDR3, as DNA: TGTGCCGGCAGCCAGGGTTTCACTCAGCCCCAGCATTTT. Its translation: CAGSQGFTQPQHF.